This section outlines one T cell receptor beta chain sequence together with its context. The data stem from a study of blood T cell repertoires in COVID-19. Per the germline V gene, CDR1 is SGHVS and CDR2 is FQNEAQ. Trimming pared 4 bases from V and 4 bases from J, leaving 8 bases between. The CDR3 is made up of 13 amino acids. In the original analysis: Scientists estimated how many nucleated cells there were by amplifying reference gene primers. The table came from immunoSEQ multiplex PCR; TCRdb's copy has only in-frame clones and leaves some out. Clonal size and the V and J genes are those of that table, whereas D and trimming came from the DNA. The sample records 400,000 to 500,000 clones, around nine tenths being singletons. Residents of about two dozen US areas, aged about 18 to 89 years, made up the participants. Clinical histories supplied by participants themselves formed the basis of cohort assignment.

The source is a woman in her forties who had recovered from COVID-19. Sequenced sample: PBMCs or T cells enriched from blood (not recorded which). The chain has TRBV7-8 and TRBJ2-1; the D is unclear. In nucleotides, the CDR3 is TGTGCCAGCAGCTCCGACTTGTACAATGAGCAGTTCTTC. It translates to CASSSDLYNEQFF.